The clone carrying this T cell receptor beta chain was detected once. Authors' processing steps: How many nucleated cells were present was estimated from reference gene primer amplification. The data were produced by immunoSEQ multiplex PCR, yet TCRdb's version contains in-frame clones alone and is incomplete. V, J and clone size were drawn from that table, and D and trimming were deduced from the DNA. The sample contains 200,000 to 250,000 clones, roughly 77% of which appear only once. This specimen comes from a study of blood T cell repertoires in COVID-19. Assignment of participants to cohorts was predicated upon participant-reported clinical history. The CDR3 loop spans 18 amino acids. J was trimmed by 4 bases and V by 3 bases; bases with no gene match: 11. The V gene's germline CDR1 is KGHDR and CDR2 SFDVKD.

The chain links TRBV24-1 to TRBJ2-3, with 11 bases that match TRBD1. The clonotype originates from a man aged 40-49 years who had recovered from COVID-19. Sample: PBMCs or T cells enriched from blood (not recorded which). The CDR3 is CATSDPLGTGGKADTQYF. CDR3 coding DNA: TGTGCCACCAGTGATCCCCTCGGGACAGGGGGGAAGGCAGATACGCAGTATTTT.